These T cell receptor beta chains were read from a single sample in a study of T cells after yellow fever vaccination. From the 5' RACE reads, TCRdb called clonotypes with MiXCR, one entry per CDR3 protein. The sample records about 340,000 distinct CDR3 sequences, roughly an eighth being singletons. The specimen comprised CD4+ T cells sorted from PBMCs, sampled 15 days after the yellow fever booster vaccination. These TCRs come from a man between 18 and 29 years old who received the YFV17D yellow fever vaccine. Each CDR3 is given with its conserved first and last residue.

TRBV4-3 | CASSQSGTANNEQFF
TRBV10-3 | CATGARGDSNQPQHF
TRBV25-1 | CASSGYLGTGGVFNYGYTF
TRBV27 | CASSLGQGASDTQYF
TRBV6-2/TRBV6-3 | CASSSLGSGPSNEQFF
TRBV9 | CASGKGVAGANVLTF
TRBV6-1 | CAGRQGGMSGYTF
TRBV5-1 | CASSIRTSAPSKTQYF
TRBV5-4 | CASSLDSRTNYGYTF
TRBV20-1 | CSASGTGRLNEQFF
TRBV20-1 | CSARAGGANTEAFF
TRBV6-5 | CASSYSDAGGGETQYF
TRBV5-6 | CASSLDLGALNTGELFF
TRBV18 | CASSPDLLSYEQYF
TRBV7-9 | CASSDGLAGADTQYF
TRBV20-1 | CSARVLLALPYNEQFF
TRBV2 | CASSRSPTGGYRGTQYF
TRBV12-3/TRBV12-4 | CASSGNAQWTEAFF
TRBV18 | CASSSGHDYEQYF
TRBV9 | CASSGPGNGNQPQHF
TRBV29-1 | CSGTGTSNTEAFF
TRBV12-3/TRBV12-4 | CASCSGGSGNTIYF
TRBV11-1 | CASSVWTGRALNEQFF
TRBV6-5 | CASRLNGDHNSPLHF
TRBV3-1 | CASSQGTGGDQPQHF
TRBV11-2 | CASSLARTPETQYF
TRBV7-2 | CASSEDRGREAFF
TRBV20-1 | CSAPEEMNTEAFF
TRBV5-8 | CASGPDTSSYNEQFF
TRBV3-1 | CASSQEGREQFF
TRBV20-1 | CSAPLAGGSDTQYF
TRBV6-1 | CASSEFGNGKAFF
TRBV6-6 | CASSVTENTEAFF
TRBV6-5 | CASSYSTGTGYEKLFF
TRBV18 | CASSRSDRTYEQYF
TRBV5-4 | CASSFTGALGGQYF
TRBV11-1 | CASSLAASGNYEQYF
TRBV15 | CATNGDTEAFF
TRBV24-1 | CATSDRAYQPQHF
TRBV29-1 | CSVVTYLSTDTQYF
TRBV25-1 | CASSVQGNEQYF
TRBV20-1 | CSASSGTYGYTF
TRBV4-1 | CASSQWGFAGTQYF
TRBV5-1 | CASSLIGVEGDTQYF
TRBV7-8 | CASSFRTAYGYTF
TRBV6-5 | CASSWTGGIELFF
TRBV20-1 | CSASSEGGASEKLFF
TRBV5-6 | CASSSSGTPNTEAFF
TRBV6-2/TRBV6-3 | CASSSRDRGHQPQHF
TRBV29-1 | CSVRGVWGRRTDTQYF
TRBV13 | CASSRGQLSYELYF
TRBV6-5 | CASSYSNTGELFF
TRBV6-2/TRBV6-3 | CASSYGPQAGHEKLFF
TRBV20-1 | CSARTPGQGDTDTQYF